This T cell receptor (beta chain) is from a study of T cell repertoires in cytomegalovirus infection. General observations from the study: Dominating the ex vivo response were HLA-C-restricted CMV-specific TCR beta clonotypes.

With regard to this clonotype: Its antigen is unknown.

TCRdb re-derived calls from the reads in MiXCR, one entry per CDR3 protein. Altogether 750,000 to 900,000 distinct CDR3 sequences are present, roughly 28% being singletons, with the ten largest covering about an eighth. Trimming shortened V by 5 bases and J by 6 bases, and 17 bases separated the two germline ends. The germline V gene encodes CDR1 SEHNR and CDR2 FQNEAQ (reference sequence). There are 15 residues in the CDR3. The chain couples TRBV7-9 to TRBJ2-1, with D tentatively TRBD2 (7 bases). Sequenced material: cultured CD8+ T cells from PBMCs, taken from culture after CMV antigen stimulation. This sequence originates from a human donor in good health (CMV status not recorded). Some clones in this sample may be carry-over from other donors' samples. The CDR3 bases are TGTGCCAGCAGCCCCGACCCGGGGGGCCTCAATGAGCAGTTCTTC. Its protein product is CASSPDPGGLNEQFF.